Listed below are T cell receptor beta chains from one sample, sequenced in a study of shared clonotypes between healthy human individuals. Here immunoSEQ multiplex PCR was the method, and the copy in TCRdb shows in-frame clones only, minus some. There are some 580,000 clones in the sample; roughly 97% occur only once, and roughly 0.055% lies in the top ten. Sequencing was carried out using naive CD4+ T cells sorted from blood. All receptors derive from a woman aged 25-40 years in good health. Both conserved end residues are part of each CDR3. Each record gives: D gene, clone size, J gene, V gene, CDR3 protein, CDR3 DNA. A D gene is named only where the DNA matches it firmly. Part of the rows lack a size; the others show once, few, many or a class for expanded clones.

d_call: NA
clone_size: few
j_call: TRBJ2-2
v_call: TRBV18
cdr3_aa: CASSPPRGDTVKRELFF
cdr3_nt: TGTGCCAGCTCACCACCGAGAGGGGACACCGTCAAAAGGGAGCTGTTTTTT

d_call: NA
clone_size: NA
j_call: TRBJ2-7
v_call: TRBV28
cdr3_aa: CASSLDRVGEQYF
cdr3_nt: TGTGCCAGCAGTTTGGATAGGGTGGGAGAGCAGTACTTC

d_call: NA
clone_size: NA
j_call: TRBJ2-5
v_call: TRBV7-2
cdr3_aa: CASSGHFQETQYF
cdr3_nt: TGTGCCAGCAGCGGACACTTCCAAGAGACCCAGTACTTC

d_call: NA
clone_size: NA
j_call: TRBJ1-4
v_call: TRBV9
cdr3_aa: CASSVSHEVGEKLFF
cdr3_nt: TGTGCCAGCAGCGTTTCCCACGAGGTCGGTGAAAAACTGTTTTTT

d_call: NA
clone_size: NA
j_call: TRBJ1-2
v_call: TRBV7-2
cdr3_aa: CASSLAGVPGYTF
cdr3_nt: TGTGCCAGCAGCTTAGCGGGGGTCCCTGGCTACACCTTC

d_call: NA
clone_size: NA
j_call: TRBJ2-6
v_call: TRBV5-1
cdr3_aa: CASSPYIRGISGANVLTF
cdr3_nt: TGCGCCAGCAGCCCATACATCCGTGGCATCTCTGGGGCCAACGTCCTGACTTTC

d_call: TRBD1
clone_size: few
j_call: TRBJ1-3
v_call: TRBV7-9
cdr3_aa: CASLARTGVPGNTIYF
cdr3_nt: TGTGCCAGCCTCGCCCGGACAGGGGTTCCTGGAAACACCATATATTTT

d_call: NA
clone_size: NA
j_call: TRBJ2-3
v_call: TRBV11-2
cdr3_aa: CASSFRSPDTQYF
cdr3_nt: TGTGCCAGCAGCTTCCGATCCCCAGATACGCAGTATTTT

d_call: TRBD2
clone_size: once
j_call: TRBJ2-1
v_call: TRBV30
cdr3_aa: CAWSALGTSGRNEQFF
cdr3_nt: TGTGCCTGGAGCGCGTTAGGGACTAGCGGGAGAAATGAGCAGTTCTTC

d_call: NA
clone_size: NA
j_call: TRBJ2-2
v_call: TRBV6-5
cdr3_aa: CASNLDWRNTGELFF
cdr3_nt: TGTGCCAGCAACCTTGACTGGCGGAACACCGGGGAGCTGTTTTTT

d_call: NA
clone_size: NA
j_call: TRBJ1-3
v_call: TRBV28
cdr3_aa: CASSIRRTGIAGNTIYF
cdr3_nt: TGTGCCAGCAGTATACGAAGAACAGGGATTGCTGGAAACACCATATATTTT

d_call: NA
clone_size: NA
j_call: TRBJ1-2
v_call: TRBV20-1
cdr3_aa: CSVLGVYGYTF
cdr3_nt: TGCAGTGTATTGGGGGTCTATGGCTACACCTTC

d_call: TRBD2
clone_size: once
j_call: TRBJ2-7
v_call: TRBV4-2
cdr3_aa: CASSQTLAGGYEQYF
cdr3_nt: TGTGCCAGCAGCCAAACCCTAGCGGGAGGGTACGAGCAGTACTTC

d_call: TRBD2
clone_size: NA
j_call: TRBJ2-3
v_call: TRBV28
cdr3_aa: CASSLGGKADTQYF
cdr3_nt: TGTGCCAGCAGCCTGGGGGGGAAGGCAGATACGCAGTATTTT

d_call: NA
clone_size: once
j_call: TRBJ2-1
v_call: TRBV5-1
cdr3_aa: CASSLSRGSSYNEQFF
cdr3_nt: TGCGCCAGCAGCCTGTCTAGGGGGAGCTCCTACAATGAGCAGTTCTTC

d_call: TRBD2
clone_size: once
j_call: TRBJ2-7
v_call: TRBV18
cdr3_aa: CASSQTSGASYEQYF
cdr3_nt: TGTGCCAGCTCTCAGACTAGCGGGGCATCCTACGAGCAGTACTTC

d_call: TRBD1
clone_size: NA
j_call: TRBJ2-3
v_call: TRBV7-9
cdr3_aa: CASSLALGQGITDTQYF
cdr3_nt: TGTGCCAGCAGCTTAGCGCTAGGACAGGGGATCACAGATACGCAGTATTTT

d_call: TRBD1
clone_size: NA
j_call: TRBJ2-7
v_call: TRBV10-3
cdr3_aa: CAISEQGAPDEQYF
cdr3_nt: TGTGCCATCAGTGAACAGGGGGCGCCCGACGAGCAGTACTTC

d_call: TRBD1
clone_size: NA
j_call: TRBJ2-1
v_call: TRBV11-2
cdr3_aa: CASSFRDSTYNEQFF
cdr3_nt: TGTGCCAGCAGCTTCCGGGACAGTACTTACAATGAGCAGTTCTTC

d_call: TRBD2
clone_size: NA
j_call: TRBJ2-7
v_call: TRBV4-2
cdr3_aa: CASSFGLAGVEQYF
cdr3_nt: TGTGCCAGCAGCTTCGGACTAGCGGGAGTCGAGCAGTACTTC

d_call: NA
clone_size: NA
j_call: TRBJ1-1
v_call: TRBV10-3
cdr3_aa: CAISTGQTNTEAFF
cdr3_nt: TGTGCCATCAGTACAGGACAGACCAACACTGAAGCTTTCTTT

d_call: NA
clone_size: NA
j_call: TRBJ1-4
v_call: TRBV6-5
cdr3_aa: CASQDSFNEKLFF
cdr3_nt: TGTGCCAGCCAAGACAGTTTTAATGAAAAACTGTTTTTT

d_call: NA
clone_size: NA
j_call: TRBJ1-1
v_call: TRBV18
cdr3_aa: CASSPRGNTEAFF
cdr3_nt: TGTGCCAGCTCACCGCGGGGGAACACTGAAGCTTTCTTT

d_call: TRBD1
clone_size: NA
j_call: TRBJ1-3
v_call: TRBV28
cdr3_aa: CASSPTGQGMDTIYF
cdr3_nt: TGTGCCAGCAGTCCCACGGGACAGGGCATGGACACCATATATTTT

d_call: NA
clone_size: NA
j_call: TRBJ2-7
v_call: TRBV7-8
cdr3_aa: CASRPTGYSYEQYF
cdr3_nt: TGTGCCAGCAGACCGACTGGGTACTCCTACGAGCAGTACTTC

d_call: NA
clone_size: NA
j_call: TRBJ1-3
v_call: TRBV10-3
cdr3_aa: CAISGGWADTIYF
cdr3_nt: TGTGCCATCAGTGGAGGGTGGGCTGACACCATATATTTT

d_call: TRBD2
clone_size: once
j_call: TRBJ2-1
v_call: TRBV10-3
cdr3_aa: CAISATSGSYNEQFF
cdr3_nt: TGTGCCATCAGTGCGACTAGCGGGAGTTACAATGAGCAGTTCTTC

d_call: NA
clone_size: NA
j_call: TRBJ2-1
v_call: TRBV10-2
cdr3_aa: CASKAFSYNEQFF
cdr3_nt: TGCGCCAGCAAGGCTTTCTCCTACAATGAGCAGTTCTTC

d_call: TRBD2
clone_size: NA
j_call: TRBJ2-3
v_call: TRBV28
cdr3_aa: CASSLGERGWTDTQYF
cdr3_nt: TGTGCCAGCAGTTTAGGCGAGCGGGGGTGGACAGATACGCAGTATTTT

d_call: TRBD1
clone_size: NA
j_call: TRBJ2-5
v_call: TRBV28
cdr3_aa: CASSSTGTEETQYF
cdr3_nt: TGTGCCAGCAGCTCAACCGGGACAGAAGAGACCCAGTACTTC

d_call: TRBD1
clone_size: NA
j_call: TRBJ2-3
v_call: TRBV5-1
cdr3_aa: CASSTGQGAGADTQYF
cdr3_nt: TGCGCCAGCAGCACGGGACAGGGGGCGGGTGCAGATACGCAGTATTTT

d_call: TRBD2
clone_size: NA
j_call: TRBJ2-7
v_call: TRBV5-4
cdr3_aa: CASSPPGGSSYEQYF
cdr3_nt: TGTGCCAGCAGCCCACCGGGGGGGAGTTCCTACGAGCAGTACTTC

d_call: TRBD1
clone_size: NA
j_call: TRBJ1-4
v_call: TRBV10-3
cdr3_aa: CAISAGTGDEKLFF
cdr3_nt: TGTGCCATCAGCGCCGGGACAGGGGATGAAAAACTGTTTTTT

d_call: TRBD1
clone_size: NA
j_call: TRBJ1-2
v_call: TRBV27
cdr3_aa: CASSPGQGATNYGYTF
cdr3_nt: TGTGCCAGCTCCCCGGGACAGGGGGCTACCAACTATGGCTACACCTTC